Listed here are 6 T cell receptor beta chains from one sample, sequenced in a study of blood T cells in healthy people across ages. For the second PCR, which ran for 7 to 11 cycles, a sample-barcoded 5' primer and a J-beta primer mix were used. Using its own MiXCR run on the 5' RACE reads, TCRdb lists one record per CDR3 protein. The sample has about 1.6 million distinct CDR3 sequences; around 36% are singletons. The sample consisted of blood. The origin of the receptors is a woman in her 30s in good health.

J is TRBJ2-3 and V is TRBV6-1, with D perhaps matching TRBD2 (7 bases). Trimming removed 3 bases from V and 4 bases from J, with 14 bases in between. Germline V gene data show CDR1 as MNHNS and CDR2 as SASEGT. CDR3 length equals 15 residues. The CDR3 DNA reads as TGTGCCAGCAGTGAGGCCGGGGGGCGAGCAGATACGCAGTATTTT. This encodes CASSEAGGRADTQYF.

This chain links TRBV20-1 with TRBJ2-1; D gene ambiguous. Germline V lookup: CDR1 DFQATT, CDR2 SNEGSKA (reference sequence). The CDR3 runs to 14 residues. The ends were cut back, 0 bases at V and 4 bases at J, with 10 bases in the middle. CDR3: CSARDPWGYNEQFF. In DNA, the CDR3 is TGCAGTGCTAGAGATCCTTGGGGTTACAATGAGCAGTTCTTC.

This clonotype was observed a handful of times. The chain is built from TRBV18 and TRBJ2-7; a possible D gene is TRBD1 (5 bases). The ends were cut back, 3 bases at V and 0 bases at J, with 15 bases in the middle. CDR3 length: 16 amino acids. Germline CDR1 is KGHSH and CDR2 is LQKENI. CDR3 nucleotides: TGTGCCAGCTCACCGGTAGGGGCTGGGGCCTCCTACGAGCAGTACTTC. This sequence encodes CASSPVGAGASYEQYF.

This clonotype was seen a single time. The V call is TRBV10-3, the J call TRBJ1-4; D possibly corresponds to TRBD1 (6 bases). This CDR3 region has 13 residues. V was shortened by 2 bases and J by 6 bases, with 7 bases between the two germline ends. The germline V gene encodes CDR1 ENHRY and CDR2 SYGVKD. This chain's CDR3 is CAISEGQHEKLFF. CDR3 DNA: TGTGCCATCAGTGAGGGACAGCATGAAAAACTGTTTTTT.

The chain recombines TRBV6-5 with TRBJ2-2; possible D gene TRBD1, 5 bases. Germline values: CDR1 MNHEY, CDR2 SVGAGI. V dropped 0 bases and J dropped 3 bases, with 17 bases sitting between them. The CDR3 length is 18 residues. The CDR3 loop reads CASSYSIRAQGDTGELFF. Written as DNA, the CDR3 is TGTGCCAGCAGTTACTCGATAAGGGCGCAAGGGGACACCGGGGAGCTGTTTTTT.

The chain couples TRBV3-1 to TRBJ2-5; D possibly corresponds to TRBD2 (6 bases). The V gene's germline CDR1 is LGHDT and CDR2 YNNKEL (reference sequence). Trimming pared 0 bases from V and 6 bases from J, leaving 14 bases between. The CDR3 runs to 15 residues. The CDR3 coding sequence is TGTGCCAGCAGCCAAGACCTACTAGCTCCGAAGACCCAGTACTTC. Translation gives CASSQDLLAPKTQYF.